The 19 T cell receptor beta chains given below trace back to one sample, sequenced in a study of blood T cell repertoires in COVID-19. Some clones are missing from TCRdb's copy, which holds only in-frame ones; the method was immunoSEQ multiplex PCR. The sample holds 120,000 to 150,000 clones, 85% to 90% seen once. Input material: peripheral blood. The receptors stem from a woman older than 75 with acute or convalescent COVID-19.

V usage is TRBV10-3 and J usage is TRBJ2-2, with a weak D call TRBD2 (7 bases). The CDR3 runs to 17 residues. V was shortened by 6 bases and J by 0 bases, with 17 bases between the two germline ends. Germline CDR1 is ENHRY and CDR2 is SYGVKD. The CDR3 region is CAIRDHRGAANTGELFF. CDR3 coding DNA: TGTGCCATCAGGGATCACCGGGGGGCCGCGAACACCGGGGAGCTGTTTTTT.

The chain joins TRBV11-2 to TRBJ2-6; D not certain. The CDR3 sequence is 15 residues long. Germline V lookup: CDR1 SGHAT, CDR2 FQNNGV. The V end lost 4 bases, the J end lost 0 bases, and 7 bases lay between the germline ends. The CDR3 sequence is CASSSPVSGANVLTF. CDR3 bases: TGTGCCAGCAGCTCCCCAGTCTCTGGGGCCAACGTCCTGACTTTC.

The J gene is TRBJ2-7, the V gene TRBV18, with 7 nucleotides matching TRBD2. The CDR3 sequence is 17 residues long. Germline CDR1 reads KGHSH; CDR2 reads LQKENI. Trimming at V came to 3 bases and at J to 3 bases, leaving 14 bases not matched to a gene. CDR3 DNA: TGTGCCAGCTCACCCATCATGCAAGCGGGGCTCAACTACGAGCAGTACTTC. It encodes CASSPIMQAGLNYEQYF.

The chain carries TRBV19 and TRBJ1-1; D is perhaps TRBD1 (5 bases). Germline V lookup: CDR1 LNHDA, CDR2 SQIVND (reference sequence). Between the trimmed V and J ends, which lost 5 bases and 1 base, there was a span of 14 bases. This CDR3 comprises 15 residues. CDR3 in amino acids: CASSDRGGKNTEAFF. CDR3 DNA sequence: TGTGCCAGTAGTGATCGTGGGGGGAAGAACACTGAAGCTTTCTTT.

This clone appeared a few times. The CDR3 loop reads CAIRNDRGSYNEQFF. Here the CDR3 DNA reads TGTGCCATCAGGAATGACAGGGGATCCTACAATGAGCAGTTCTTC. The V and J genes are TRBV10-3 and TRBJ2-1; 8 bases map to TRBD1. J gave up 1 base and V 6 bases, and 5 bases lay outside the gene matches. This CDR3 has 15 residues. Germline lookup yields CDR1 ENHRY and CDR2 SYGVKD.

The chain carries TRBV19 and TRBJ1-4; no definite D call. Trimming left V 7 bases short and J 7 bases short, with 13 bases between. CDR1 and CDR2 from the germline V gene are LNHDA and SQIVND (reference sequence). The CDR3 is made up of 13 amino acids. CDR3 residues: CASNNREGEKLFF. For the CDR3, the DNA is TGTGCCAGTAATAACCGGGAGGGTGAAAAACTGTTTTTT.

The rearrangement joins TRBV7-6 to TRBJ2-7; 7 nucleotides match TRBD2. Germline trimming cut 1 base from V and 2 bases from J; bases unmatched to any gene: 5. This CDR3 region has 15 residues. Germline V CDR1 and CDR2: SGHVS, FNYEAQ. For the CDR3, the DNA is TGTGCCAGCAGCTTAGGGGTGGGAGGGACCTACGAGCAGTACTTC. Protein product: CASSLGVGGTYEQYF.

The chain couples TRBV14 to TRBJ1-1; 11 bases agree with TRBD1. Germline CDR1 reads SGHDN; CDR2 reads FVKESK. The length of the CDR3 is 16 residues. Trimming took 4 bases from V and 0 from J; bases not matched to a gene: 4. The CDR3 sequence: CASSRDRGTLNTEAFF. The CDR3 DNA follows: TGTGCCAGCAGCCGGGACAGGGGGACCTTGAACACTGAAGCTTTCTTT.

The chain has TRBV14 and TRBJ1-4; D ambiguous. Germline V gene lookup returns CDR1 SGHDN and CDR2 FVKESK. V lost 0 bases, J lost 14 bases, and 16 bases lay in between. The CDR3 covers 14 residues. The CDR3, as DNA: TGTGCCAGCAGCCAAGAAGGAGCCTATTCGAAGCTGTTTTTT. Its translation: CASSQEGAYSKLFF.

The V call is TRBV3-1 (or the pseudogene TRBV3-2), the J call TRBJ1-2; maybe TRBD1 (6 bases). CDR3 length equals 13 residues. The V and J ends lost 2 bases and 6 bases respectively, with 10 bases between them. The germline V gene has CDR1 LGHDT and CDR2 YNNKEL (reference sequence). DNA for the CDR3: TGTGCCAGCAGCCAAAACCCAGGGGATGGCTACACCTTC. Its translation is CASSQNPGDGYTF.

V gene TRBV19 combines with J gene TRBJ1-4; TRBD1 aligns across 7 bases. The V gene end was trimmed by 6 bases and the J gene end by 8 bases; junction bases not matched to a gene: 9. This CDR3 spans 14 amino acids. Germline V CDR1 and CDR2: LNHDA, SQIVND (reference sequence). Here the CDR3 reads CASSTVGQSEKLFF. The DNA of the CDR3 is TGTGCCAGTAGCACGGTGGGACAGTCAGAAAAACTGTTTTTT.

The J gene is TRBJ1-3, the V gene TRBV9; possible D gene TRBD1, 5 bases. This CDR3 is built from 14 residues. Germline V gene lookup returns CDR1 SGDLS and CDR2 YYNGEE. The V and J ends lost 4 bases and 3 bases respectively, with 11 bases between them. The CDR3 is CASSPGGDGNTIYF. In nucleotides, the CDR3 is TGTGCCAGCAGCCCCGGGGGTGATGGAAACACCATATATTTT.

V gene TRBV9 combines with J gene TRBJ1-2; TRBD1 might be the D (5 bases). V was cut by 3 bases and J by 5 bases, with 14 bases left in between. From germline, CDR1 is SGDLS and CDR2 YYNGEE. The CDR3 is made up of 14 amino acids. This CDR3 reads CASSAQGGGYGYTF. CDR3 DNA sequence: TGTGCCAGCAGCGCCCAGGGCGGGGGGTATGGCTACACCTTC.

To note about this clone: The sample has other DNA sequences that encode this CDR3 too. V gene TRBV6-2 or TRBV6-3 combines with J gene TRBJ1-2, with D perhaps matching TRBD1 (5 bases). The V end was cut by 2 bases, the J end by 2 bases, with 6 bases between. CDR1 and CDR2 (germline): MNHEY, SVGEGT. The CDR3 contains 13 residues. The CDR3 DNA reads as TGTGCCAGCAGTTACGCAGGGAACTATGGCTACACCTTC. As protein: CASSYAGNYGYTF.

The chain combines TRBV29-1 with TRBJ2-3, with 7 bases that match TRBD1. V shed 1 base and J 5 bases; nucleotides not matched to a gene: 0. Germline CDR1 reads SQVTM; CDR2 reads ANQGSEA. This CDR3 has 12 residues. This chain's CDR3 is CSVEAGGDTQYF. The CDR3 DNA sequence: TGCAGCGTTGAAGCAGGGGGAGATACGCAGTATTTT.

This rearrangement joins TRBV15 to TRBJ1-3; tentative D call: TRBD1 (6 bases). V lost 0 bases to trimming and J lost 1 base, with 13 bases between them. CDR1 LNHNV and CDR2 YYDKDF come from the germline V gene (reference sequence). This CDR3 contains 17 residues. CDR3 nucleotides: TGTGCCACCAGCAGAGATAAGGGGGGGACGTCTGGAAACACCATATATTTT. It encodes CATSRDKGGTSGNTIYF.

V is TRBV19 and J is TRBJ1-6; 10 nucleotides match TRBD1. The CDR3 loop spans 15 amino acids. The V gene's germline CDR1 is LNHDA and CDR2 SQIVND (reference sequence). J lost 6 bases, V lost 7 bases, and 6 bases had no gene match. CDR3 loop: CASTSGTGVNSPLHF. The CDR3 DNA is TGTGCCAGTACCTCCGGGACAGGGGTTAATTCACCCCTCCACTTT.

The sample holds a few counts of this clone. V and J are TRBV4-1 and TRBJ2-5; 8 bases agree with TRBD2. With 2 bases clipped from V and 0 bases from J, the junction kept 11 bases outside the gene matches. Germline loops: CDR1 MGHRA, CDR2 YSYEKL. The CDR3 runs to 18 residues. The CDR3 region has the DNA TGCGCCAGCAGCCAACGGGGGGGGTTACTTACTTACCAAGAGACCCAGTACTTC. It is translated as CASSQRGGLLTYQETQYF.

V and J are TRBV3-1 (or the pseudogene TRBV3-2) and TRBJ1-6; 7 nucleotides match TRBD1. The germline CDR1 and CDR2 sequences are LGHDT and YNNKEL (reference sequence). The CDR3 length is 15 residues. The V gene end was trimmed by 3 bases and the J gene end by 8 bases; junction bases not matched to a gene: 7. The CDR3 nucleotides read TGTGCCAGCAGCCAGGGTGGGACAGTGTATTCACCCCTCCACTTT. Its protein is CASSQGGTVYSPLHF.